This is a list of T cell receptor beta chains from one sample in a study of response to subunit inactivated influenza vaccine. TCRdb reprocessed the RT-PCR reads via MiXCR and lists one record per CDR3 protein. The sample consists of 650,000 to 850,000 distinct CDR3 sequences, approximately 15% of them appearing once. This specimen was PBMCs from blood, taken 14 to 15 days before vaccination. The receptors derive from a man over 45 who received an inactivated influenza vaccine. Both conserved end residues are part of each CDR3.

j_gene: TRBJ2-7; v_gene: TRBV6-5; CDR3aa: CASGRERYEQYF
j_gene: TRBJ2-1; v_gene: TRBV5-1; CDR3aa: CASSEYQTGGDEQFF
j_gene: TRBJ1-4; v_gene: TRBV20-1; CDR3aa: CSAREDRGNEKLFF
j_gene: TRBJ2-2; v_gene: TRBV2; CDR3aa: CASSERQGAGGELFF
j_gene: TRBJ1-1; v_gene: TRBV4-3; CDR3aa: CASSQDLIREAYTEAFF
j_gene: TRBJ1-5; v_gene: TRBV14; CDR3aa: CASSQERQSNQPQHF
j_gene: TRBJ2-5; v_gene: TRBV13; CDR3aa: CASTPDRGGQETQYF
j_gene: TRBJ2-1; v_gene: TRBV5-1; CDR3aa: CASSHGQGGYNEQFF
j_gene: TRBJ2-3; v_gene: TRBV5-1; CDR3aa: CASSGGPRGDTQYF
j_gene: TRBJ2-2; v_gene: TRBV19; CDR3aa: CASSMGTGGGGGELFF
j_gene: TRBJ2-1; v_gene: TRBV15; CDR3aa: CATSRVSGLAGPSYNEQFF
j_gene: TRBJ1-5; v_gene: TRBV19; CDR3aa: CASSVQGQRQPQHF
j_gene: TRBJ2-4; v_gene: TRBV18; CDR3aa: CASSPPAAQENIQYF
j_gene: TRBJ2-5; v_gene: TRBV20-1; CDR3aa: CSAFPAPRQGQNGETQYF
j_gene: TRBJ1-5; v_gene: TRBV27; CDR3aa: CASSSSPSPGISNQPQHF
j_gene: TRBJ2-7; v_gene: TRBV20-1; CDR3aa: CSANPGTGGSYEQYF
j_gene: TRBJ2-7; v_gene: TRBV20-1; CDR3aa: CSAHGQGYEQYF
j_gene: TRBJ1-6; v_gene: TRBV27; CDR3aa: CASRYSAGQRNSPLHF
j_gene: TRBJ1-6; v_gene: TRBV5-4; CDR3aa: CASSLEPGQSDSPLHF
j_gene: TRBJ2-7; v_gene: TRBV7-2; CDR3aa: CASSPDLNSYEQYF
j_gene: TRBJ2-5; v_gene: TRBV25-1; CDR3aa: CASREEETQYF
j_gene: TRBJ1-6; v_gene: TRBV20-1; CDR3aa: CSASRDRGSPLHF
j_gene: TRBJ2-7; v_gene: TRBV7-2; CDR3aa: CASSPVPGYTEQYF
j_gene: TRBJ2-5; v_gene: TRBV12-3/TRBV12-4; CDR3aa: CASSHGIRRETQYF
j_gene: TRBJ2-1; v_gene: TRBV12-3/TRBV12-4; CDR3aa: CASSFVYGVRVAYNEQFF
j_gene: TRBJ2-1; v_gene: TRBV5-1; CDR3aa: CASSLGSSEYNEQFF
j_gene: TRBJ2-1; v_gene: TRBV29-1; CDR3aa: CSPRRRLGNEQFF
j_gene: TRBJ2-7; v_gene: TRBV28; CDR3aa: CASSPLGQAYEQYF
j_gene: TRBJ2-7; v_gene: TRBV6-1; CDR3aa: CASSRWDGTYEQYF
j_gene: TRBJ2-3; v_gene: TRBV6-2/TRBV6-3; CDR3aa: CASSDYPLADTQYF
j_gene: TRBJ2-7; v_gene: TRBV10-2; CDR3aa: CASSGAGTGGLYEQYF
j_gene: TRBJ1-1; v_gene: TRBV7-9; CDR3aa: CASSQTSTEAFF
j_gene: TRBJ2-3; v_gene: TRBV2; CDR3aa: CARCTRSSGGGYLGTQYF
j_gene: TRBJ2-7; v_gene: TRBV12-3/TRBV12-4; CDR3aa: CASSLGPVSHEQYF
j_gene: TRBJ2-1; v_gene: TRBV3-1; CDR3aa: CASSQEGLLGTEQFF
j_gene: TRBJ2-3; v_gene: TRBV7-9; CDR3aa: CASSAQISTDTQYF
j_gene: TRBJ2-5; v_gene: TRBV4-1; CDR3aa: CASSQERIAGGQETQYF
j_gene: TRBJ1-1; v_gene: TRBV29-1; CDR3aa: CSVGVLTEAFF
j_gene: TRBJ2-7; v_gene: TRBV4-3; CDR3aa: CASSQGTRAADEQYF